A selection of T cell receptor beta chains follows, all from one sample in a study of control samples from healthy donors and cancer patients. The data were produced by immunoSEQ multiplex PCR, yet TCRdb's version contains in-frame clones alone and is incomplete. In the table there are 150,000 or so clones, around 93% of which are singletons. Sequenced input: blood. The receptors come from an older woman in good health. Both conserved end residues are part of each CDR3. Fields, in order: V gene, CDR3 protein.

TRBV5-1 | CASSFSTGALGGEQYF
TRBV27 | CASSFSGGYSPLHF
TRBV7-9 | CASSTGQLANYGYTF
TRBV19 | CASSHKKDRGLSYGYTF
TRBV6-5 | CASRQTGRYGYTF
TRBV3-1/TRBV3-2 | CASSQSRFGASEKLFF
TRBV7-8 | CASSPSFGWNIPGTDSYEQYF
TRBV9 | CASSVGPSVGEKLFF
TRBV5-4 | CASSLKQGNEKLFF
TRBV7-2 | CASSFPGVALNIQYF
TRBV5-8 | CASSKGQVDRYGYTF
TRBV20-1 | CSASPGSYNSPLHF
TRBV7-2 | CASSSTGTPNYGYTF
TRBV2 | CASSDTAGYGNEKLFF
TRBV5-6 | CASSKLGLTLQETQYF
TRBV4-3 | CASSQVGTGNTIYF
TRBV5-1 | CASSSVPGSPLHF
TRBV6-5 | CASSYGGAGTYNEQFF
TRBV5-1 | CASSRTEDGSPLHF
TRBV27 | CASSPGQGGEKLFF
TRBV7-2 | CASSTRVGDRGYTF
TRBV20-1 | CSAREVTEAFF